Detailed here is one T cell receptor beta chain. This entry comes from a study of OX40 agonist ivuxolimab in advanced cancers. Looking at the study overall: Aged roughly 23 to 80 with a mean of around 60 years, they were approximately 80% male.

Germline CDR1 is SQVTM and CDR2 is ANQGSEA. The V and J ends lost 4 bases and 4 bases respectively, with 6 bases between them. The CDR3 extends over 11 amino acids. The assay was immunoSEQ multiplex PCR, and TCRdb's table has in-frame clones only and misses some. Here the sample spans under 85,000 clones, roughly 78% being singletons. The sample was CD4+ or CD8+ T cells sorted from blood, taken in a trial of the OX40 agonist ivuxolimab. The clonotype comes from an adult with an advanced solid tumor such as melanoma, head and neck, liver or kidney cancer. V is TRBV29-1 and J is TRBJ2-3; D gene ambiguous. Written as DNA, the CDR3 is TGCAGCGTTGTAGGAGCAGATACGCAGTATTTT. Its translation: CSVVGADTQYF.